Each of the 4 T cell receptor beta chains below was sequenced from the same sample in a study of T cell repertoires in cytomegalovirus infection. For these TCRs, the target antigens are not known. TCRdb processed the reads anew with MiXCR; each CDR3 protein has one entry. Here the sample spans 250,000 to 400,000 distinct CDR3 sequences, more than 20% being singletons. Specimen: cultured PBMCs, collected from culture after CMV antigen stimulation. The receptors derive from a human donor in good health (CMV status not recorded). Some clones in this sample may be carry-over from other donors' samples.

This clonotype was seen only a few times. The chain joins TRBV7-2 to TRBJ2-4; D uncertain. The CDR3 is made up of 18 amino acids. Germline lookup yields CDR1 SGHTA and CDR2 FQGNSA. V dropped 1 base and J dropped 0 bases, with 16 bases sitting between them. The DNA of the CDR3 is TGTGCCAGCAGCTTAGGGCCGGCGGCCCCTGAAGCCAAAAACATTCAGTACTTC. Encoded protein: CASSLGPAAPEAKNIQYF.

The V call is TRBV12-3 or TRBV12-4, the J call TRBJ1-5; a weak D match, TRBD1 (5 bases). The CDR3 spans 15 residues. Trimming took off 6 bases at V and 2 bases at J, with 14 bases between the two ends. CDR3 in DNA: TGTGCCAGCAGCCGAGACGGGGCGGGCAATCAGCCCCAGCATTTT. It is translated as CASSRDGAGNQPQHF.

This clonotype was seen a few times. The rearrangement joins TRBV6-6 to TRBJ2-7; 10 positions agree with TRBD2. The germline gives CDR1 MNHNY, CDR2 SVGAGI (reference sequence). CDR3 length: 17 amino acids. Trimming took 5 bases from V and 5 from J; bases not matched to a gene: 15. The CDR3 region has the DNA TGTGCCAGCAGTCCCTTCCTAGCGGGAGAAGGTTCCCACGAGCAGTACTTC. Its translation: CASSPFLAGEGSHEQYF.

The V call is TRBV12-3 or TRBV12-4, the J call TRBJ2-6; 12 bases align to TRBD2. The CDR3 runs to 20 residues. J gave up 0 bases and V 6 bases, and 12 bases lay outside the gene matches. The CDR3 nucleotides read TGTGCCAGCAGATTACCCTGGGGACTAGCGGGTAGCTCTGGGGCCAACGTCCTGACTTTC. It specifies CASRLPWGLAGSSGANVLTF.